The source of this T cell receptor beta chain is a study of blood T cell repertoires in COVID-19. Whole-study context: Samples came from the United States, Italy and Spain, spanning acute and convalescent COVID-19. T cells, B-cell-depleted T cells, or PBMCs provided the cDNA or gDNA that served as material.

Germline CDR1 is SGHDN and CDR2 is FVKESK. V shed 1 base, J shed 4 bases, and the junction held 6 bases outside the gene matches. The CDR3 spans 15 residues. This clone was detected only once. In the authors' workflow: Counts of nucleated cells, estimated from reference gene primer amplification, were obtained. The data were produced by immunoSEQ multiplex PCR, yet TCRdb's version contains in-frame clones alone and is incomplete. V, J and clone size are taken as reported in that table, and D and trimming were inferred from the DNA itself. The table has approximately 76,000 clones, roughly nine tenths seen once.

The sequencing input was peripheral blood. The sequence derives from an elderly man in a cohort sampled during active COVID-19. The chain uses TRBV14 and TRBJ2-5; TRBD2 agrees at 7 bases. The CDR3 sequence: CASSQVRGGLETQYF. In DNA, the CDR3 is TGTGCCAGCAGCCAAGTTAGGGGAGGGTTAGAGACCCAGTACTTC.